This TCR beta chain was sequenced in a study of neoadjuvant anti-PD-1 for oral cavity cancer. The wider study: Before surgery, most patients got three to four biweekly 3 mg/kg nivolumab doses. Findings and limits, study-wide: Higher pretreatment blood Treg/Th17 ratios correlated with higher pretreatment blood and lower post-treatment tumor TCRbeta clonality.

Produced via immunoSEQ multiplex PCR; TCRdb's table is partial and in-frame only. The profile covers about 7,800 clones, with approximately 71% appearing a single time and about 3.1% taken by the ten largest. V lost 5 bases to trimming and J lost 7 bases, with 20 bases between them. The CDR3 has 16 amino acids. The germline gives CDR1 SEHNR, CDR2 FQNEAQ (reference sequence). Time point indicated: after neoadjuvant nivolumab, at surgical resection. Cohort: HPV-negative, locally advanced oral cavity squamous cell carcinoma patients. Analysis of PBMCs was direct, with no culture step. A remark on this clone: Antigen: not known.

The TCR was taken from a person between 35 and 79 years old with oral cavity squamous cell carcinoma. The rearrangement joins TRBV7-9 to TRBJ2-2; TRBD1 or TRBD2 may be the D gene (5 bases each). Sequencing used PBMCs, obtained after nivolumab (anti-PD-1) treatment. CDR3 nucleotides: TGTGCCAGCAGCGCTCCAGGGACCGGGATGGACGGGGAGCTGTTTTTT. It translates to CASSAPGTGMDGELFF.